Shown below are 12 T cell receptor beta chains from a single sample sequenced in a study of CD8+CD57+ T cells in acquired aplastic anemia. Flow cytometry had shown expanded CD8+CD57+ cells in the patients chosen for sequencing. Genomic DNA served as template for TCR beta VDJ and CDR3 profiling. From the reads, TCRdb called clonotypes with MiXCR, one entry per CDR3 protein. The data contain 250,000 to 350,000 distinct CDR3 sequences, approximately 58% of them singletons. The sequenced sample was sorted CD4+, CD8+, or CD8+CD57+ T cells (not recorded which) from PBMCs. The receptors were gathered from a human donor with aplastic anemia.

The rearrangement joins TRBV5-4 to TRBJ1-4, with 9 positions matching TRBD1. Germline V gene sequence: CDR1 SGHNT, CDR2 YYREEE (reference sequence). The CDR3 loop spans 16 amino acids. V lost 4 bases, J lost 8 bases, and 12 bases stayed unmatched. The DNA of the CDR3 is TGTGCCAGCAGCCGTCCCGGGACAGGGATAGGGGAAAAACTGTTTTTT. This gives the protein CASSRPGTGIGEKLFF.

The chain recombines TRBV6-6 with TRBJ2-2; TRBD2 is a possible D gene (5 bases). V lost 7 bases, J lost 6 bases, and 12 bases lay in between. Germline-derived CDR1 and CDR2 are MNHNY and SVGAGI (reference sequence). The CDR3 runs to 13 residues. The CDR3 region is CASTQRSPGELFF. In DNA form, the CDR3 reads TGTGCCAGCACCCAGCGGTCCCCCGGGGAGCTGTTTTTT.

This chain's CDR3 is CASSMFSSGQLNTEAFF. The CDR3 nucleotides are TGTGCCAGTAGTATGTTCAGTTCTGGACAGTTGAACACTGAAGCTTTCTTT. The chain links TRBV19 to TRBJ1-1; D is perhaps TRBD1 (6 bases). Germline assignment: CDR1 LNHDA and CDR2 SQIVND (reference sequence). The CDR3 has 17 amino acids. V was trimmed by 3 bases and J by 0 bases, leaving 17 bases between them.

In this sample, this clonotype turned up once. J is TRBJ1-5 and V is TRBV19; 7 nucleotides agree with TRBD1. This CDR3 is built from 16 residues. CDR1 and CDR2 from the germline V gene are LNHDA and SQIVND (reference sequence). With V trimmed by 3 bases and J by 4 bases, 9 bases remained unmatched. The CDR3 is CASSIPPGGSNQPQHF. The DNA of the CDR3 is TGTGCCAGTAGTATCCCGCCAGGGGGGAGTAATCAGCCCCAGCATTTT. Using reference TRBV19 and TRBJ1-5 for the parts outside the CDR3, the full variable domain is DGGITQSPKYLFRKEGQNVTLSCEQNLNHDAMYWYRQDPGQGLRLIYYSQIVNDFQKGDIAEGYSVSREKKESFPLTVTSAQKNPTAFYLCASSIPPGGSNQPQHFGDGTRLSIL.

This clonotype has just a few counts. The chain joins TRBV29-1 to TRBJ2-2; TRBD2 might be the D (5 bases). The CDR3 spans 13 residues. V was clipped by 6 bases and J by 5 bases, with 13 bases between them. Germline values: CDR1 SQVTM, CDR2 ANQGSEA. The CDR3 coding sequence is TGCAGCGTCGCCGGCAGAGGGACCGGGGAGCTGTTTTTT. As protein: CSVAGRGTGELFF.

This clonotype was detected many times. This chain joins TRBV7-3 and TRBJ2-1; 13 bases agree with TRBD2. CDR1 is SGHTA, CDR2 FQGTGA, per germline. The CDR3 length is 15 residues. J was trimmed by 7 bases and V by 5 bases; bases with no gene match: 5. DNA of the CDR3: TGTGCCAGCAGCACTGGACTAGCGGGAGCTAATGAGCAGTTCTTC. Amino acids: CASSTGLAGANEQFF.

The CDR3 nucleotides are TGCAGCGCCGCAACTAGCAGATTCGCTTACGAGCAGTACTTC. It yields the protein CSAATSRFAYEQYF. The genes are TRBV29-1 and TRBJ2-7; D perhaps matches TRBD2 (6 bases). Per germline, CDR1 SQVTM and CDR2 ANQGSEA. The V and J ends lost 7 bases and 4 bases respectively, with 20 bases between them. CDR3 length: 14 amino acids.

This clonotype was recorded only once. The V gene is TRBV15, the J gene TRBJ2-5, with D tentatively TRBD1 (6 bases). Trimming took 2 bases from V and 4 from J, leaving 11 bases between them. CDR3 size: 14 residues. CDR1 and CDR2 from the germline V gene are LNHNV and YYDKDF (reference sequence). CDR3 residues: CATSRKQGGETQYF. CDR3 coding DNA: TGTGCCACCAGCAGAAAACAGGGCGGAGAGACCCAGTACTTC.

This clonotype was found many times. The chain carries TRBV6-5 and TRBJ2-1, with D perhaps matching TRBD2 (6 bases). Trimming shortened V by 7 bases and J by 10 bases, and 17 bases separated the two germline ends. In germline, CDR1 is MNHEY, CDR2 SVGAGI. The CDR3 has 13 amino acids. CDR3 nucleotide sequence: TGTGCCAGCATGACGGGAGATGTAGGGGAGCAGTTCTTC. It translates to CASMTGDVGEQFF.

This sequence joins TRBV20-1 and TRBJ2-7, with D possibly called TRBD1 or TRBD2 (5 bases each). The CDR3 contains 15 residues. V was pared by 4 bases and J by 2 bases, with 18 bases between. Germline assignment: CDR1 DFQATT and CDR2 SNEGSKA (reference sequence). The CDR3 nucleotides are TGCAGTGCTACCAGGGCCTTGGGGACCACCTACGAGCAGTACTTC. Translation: CSATRALGTTYEQYF.

This CDR3 is CASSFGTTEYEQYF. In DNA form, the CDR3 reads TGTGCCAGCAGCTTCGGGACAACCGAATACGAGCAGTACTTC. The chain combines TRBV7-2 with TRBJ2-7; tentative D call: TRBD1 (6 bases). Germline V gene data show CDR1 as SGHTA and CDR2 as FQGNSA. V lost 3 bases, J lost 4 bases, and 13 bases lay in between. The CDR3 runs 14 residues.

V usage is TRBV29-1 and J usage is TRBJ1-4; D gene ambiguous. This CDR3 comprises 12 residues. Trimming stripped 6 bases from V and 3 bases from J, with 8 bases between. Germline CDR1 reads SQVTM; CDR2 reads ANQGSEA. CDR3 in amino acids: CSVLVANEKLFF. CDR3 bases: TGCAGCGTCCTGGTTGCTAATGAAAAACTGTTTTTT.